This TCR beta chain comes out of a study of cytomegalovirus exposure and HLA in healthy donors. Study-level findings and limits: In a later analysis, CMV-associated beta chains were mostly HLA-associated, it appeared. In a later analysis, TCR association rates varied by HLA locus: DRB1 most, HLA-C fewest.

Germline assignment: CDR1 SGHRS and CDR2 YFSETQ. V shed 3 bases, J shed 7 bases, and the junction held 2 bases outside the gene matches. The CDR3 has 13 amino acids. PCR used 60 Vbeta primers and 13 Jbeta primers. Clones were sequenced by immunoSEQ multiplex PCR, and TCRdb holds only the in-frame ones, with some missing. Of about 150,000 clones listed, 74% are singletons. Notes on this clone: No antigen is known for it.

The chain uses TRBV5-1 and TRBJ1-4; 8 bases map to TRBD1. The source material was PBMCs. The origin of this receptor is a man aged 18 to 35 in good health and CMV-seropositive. As DNA, the CDR3 is TGCGCCAGCAGCTCGGGACAGGCTGAAAAACTGTTTTTT. It encodes CASSSGQAEKLFF.